At least ten counts were recorded for the clone carrying this TCR beta chain. TCRdb re-called the 5' RACE reads through MiXCR, storing one row per CDR3 protein. The sample has about 500,000 distinct CDR3 sequences, approximately 14% seen once. The entry originates in a study of identical twins. V lost 3 bases and J lost 4, with 6 bases in between. The CDR3 extends over 13 amino acids. CDR1 is KGHDR and CDR2 is SFDVKD in the germline V gene. These data were also reused for a study on yellow fever vaccine responses in identical twins.

The V gene is TRBV24-1, the J gene TRBJ1-5; maybe TRBD1 (5 bases). The origin of this receptor is a woman in her late teens or twenties in good health. Sequenced: CD4+ T cells sorted from blood. CDR3 protein: CATSDGGNQPQHF. The CDR3 DNA is TGTGCCACCAGTGATGGGGGAAATCAGCCCCAGCATTTT.